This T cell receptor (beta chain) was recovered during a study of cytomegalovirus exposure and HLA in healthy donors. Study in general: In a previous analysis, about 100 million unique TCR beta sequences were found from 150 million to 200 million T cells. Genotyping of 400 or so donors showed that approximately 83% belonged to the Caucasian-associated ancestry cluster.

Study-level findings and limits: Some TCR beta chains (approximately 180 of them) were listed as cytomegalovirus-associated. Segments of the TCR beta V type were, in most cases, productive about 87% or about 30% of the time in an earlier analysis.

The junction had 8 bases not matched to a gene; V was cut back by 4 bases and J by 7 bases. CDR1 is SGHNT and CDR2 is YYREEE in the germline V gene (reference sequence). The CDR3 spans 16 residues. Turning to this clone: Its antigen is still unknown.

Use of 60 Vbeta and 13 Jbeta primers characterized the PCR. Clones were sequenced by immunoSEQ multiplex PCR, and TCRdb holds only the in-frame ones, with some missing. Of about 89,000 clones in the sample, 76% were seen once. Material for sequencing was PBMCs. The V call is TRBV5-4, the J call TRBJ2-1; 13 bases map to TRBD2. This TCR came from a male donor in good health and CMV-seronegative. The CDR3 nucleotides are TGTGCCAGCAGCCCCCGGACTAGCGGGAGACCGAATGAGCAGTTCTTC. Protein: CASSPRTSGRPNEQFF.